One and the same sample provided the 27 T cell receptor beta chains below, sequenced in a study of shared T cell receptors in the human thymus. TCRdb's table, derived via immunoSEQ multiplex PCR, lists solely in-frame clones and lacks some. The sample holds 500,000 to 850,000 clones, about 90% seen once. The same data also went into a second study, on human thymus T cells.

Sequencing used thymocytes. These receptors all stem from a boy under three years old with a congenital heart defect.

CDR3 nucleotides: TGTGCCAGCAGCCAATCCCTTGACAGGTCAAATCAGCCCCAGCATTTT. It encodes CASSQSLDRSNQPQHF. V and J are TRBV16 and TRBJ1-5, with TRBD1 as a possible D gene (6 bases). Germline CDR1 and CDR2: KGHSY and FQNENV. This CDR3 is 16 amino acids long. Trimming took off 0 bases at V and 4 bases at J, with 13 bases between the two ends.

CDR3 amino acids: CASSPGGLAGGLEEQYF. As DNA, the CDR3 is TGTGCCAGCAGCCCCGGGGGACTAGCGGGAGGTCTTGAAGAGCAGTACTTC. This chain joins TRBV7-9 and TRBJ2-7; 15 bases match TRBD2. Germline V CDR1 and CDR2: SEHNR, FQNEAQ (reference sequence). Trimming cost V 5 bases and J 7 bases; bases outside gene matches: 12. The CDR3 runs to 17 residues.

This chain connects TRBV6-5 to TRBJ1-5, with D perhaps matching TRBD1 (6 bases). The CDR3 spans 15 residues. V was trimmed by 6 bases and J by 4 bases, leaving 16 bases between them. CDR1 and CDR2 (germline): MNHEY, SVGAGI. CDR3 amino acids: CASRPGVGANQPQHF. The CDR3 coding sequence is TGTGCCAGCAGGCCAGGGGTGGGGGCAAATCAGCCCCAGCATTTT.

The chain employs TRBV29-1 and TRBJ2-5; no definite D call. This CDR3 has 17 amino acids. Between the trimmed V and J ends, which lost 2 bases and 4 bases, there was a span of 23 bases. Germline V gives CDR1 SQVTM, CDR2 ANQGSEA. CDR3 loop: CSVECSSRPTPGETQYF. CDR3 nucleotide sequence: TGCAGCGTTGAATGTTCGAGTAGGCCAACCCCGGGAGAGACCCAGTACTTC. The variable domain in full, completed from reference TRBV29-1 and TRBJ2-5, reads SAVISQKPSRDICQRGTSLTIQCQVDSQVTMMFWYRQQPGQSLTLIATANQGSEATYESGFVIDKFPISRPNLTFSTLTVSNMSPEDSSIYLCSVECSSRPTPGETQYFGPGTRLLVL.

This clone showed up just once. The rearrangement links TRBV4-3 to TRBJ2-1, with D perhaps TRBD2 (6 bases). Germline V gene data show CDR1 as LGHNA and CDR2 as YSLEER. Trimming took off 5 bases at V and 9 bases at J, with 20 bases between the two ends. This CDR3 is built from 15 residues. CDR3 protein: CASSSESPSDGEQFF. As DNA, the CDR3 is TGCGCCAGCAGCTCAGAGAGCCCTAGCGACGGTGAGCAGTTCTTC.

This clone showed up just a few times. The V and J genes are TRBV5-1 and TRBJ2-1, with 9 positions matching TRBD2. Trimming took 4 bases from V and 5 from J; bases not matched to a gene: 10. The germline V gene has CDR1 SGHRS and CDR2 YFSETQ. The CDR3 runs to 16 residues. The CDR3 reads CASSPGIAGVNNEQFF. The CDR3 nucleotides read TGCGCCAGCAGCCCAGGAATAGCGGGAGTTAACAATGAGCAGTTCTTC.

This rearrangement joins TRBV11-2 to TRBJ2-6; TRBD1 agrees at 8 bases. Germline trimming cut 1 base from V and 0 bases from J; bases unmatched to any gene: 5. The CDR3 runs 18 residues. Germline values: CDR1 SGHAT, CDR2 FQNNGV. This CDR3 is CASSLGTGCNSGANVLTF. The CDR3 nucleotides read TGTGCCAGCAGCTTAGGGACAGGGTGTAACTCTGGGGCCAACGTCCTGACTTTC.

DNA of the CDR3: TGTGCCACAAAAGGCGGGAGGGAGGGCACAGATACGCAGTATTTT. The encoded protein is CATKGGREGTDTQYF. The rearrangement uses TRBV5-4 and TRBJ2-3; the match to TRBD2 covers 9 bases. The CDR3 is 15 amino acids. With V trimmed by 9 bases and J by 1 base, 9 bases remained unmatched. Germline-derived CDR1 and CDR2 are SGHNT and YYREEE (reference sequence).

This chain uses TRBV28 with TRBJ2-1, with D perhaps TRBD2 (6 bases). Germline V gene lookup returns CDR1 MDHEN and CDR2 SYDVKM. V was trimmed by 1 base and J by 8 bases, leaving 24 bases between them. The CDR3 totals 18 residues. This chain's CDR3 is CASSLSSGVVRERHEQFF. The CDR3 DNA reads as TGTGCCAGCAGTTTATCCTCGGGGGTGGTACGGGAGAGGCATGAGCAGTTCTTC.

The gene calls are TRBV14 and TRBJ2-1, with 14 bases fitting TRBD2. Germline loops: CDR1 SGHDN, CDR2 FVKESK. Trimming at V came to 0 bases and at J to 5 bases, leaving 9 bases not matched to a gene. The CDR3 runs to 19 residues. The CDR3, as DNA: TGTGCCAGCAGCCAAGATAGACTAGCGGGAGGGCCTTTAGACAATGAGCAGTTCTTC. Its translation is CASSQDRLAGGPLDNEQFF.

The chain recombines TRBV29-1 with TRBJ2-1, with 8 bases matching TRBD2. Germline V gene sequence: CDR1 SQVTM, CDR2 ANQGSEA. This CDR3 has 14 residues. V shed 7 bases, J shed 0 bases, and the junction held 5 bases outside the gene matches. CDR3 residues: CSADAGGSYNEQFF. The CDR3 nucleotides are TGCAGCGCGGACGCGGGAGGCTCCTACAATGAGCAGTTCTTC.

As DNA, the CDR3 is TGTGCCAGCAGGTTAGCGCCAGATACGCAGTATTTT. It codes for CASRLAPDTQYF. This chain links TRBV9 with TRBJ2-3; weak D call: TRBD2 (5 bases). Trimming removed 5 bases at V and 4 bases at J, with 8 bases between. The CDR3 is 12 amino acids. Germline V gene data show CDR1 as SGDLS and CDR2 as YYNGEE.

The rearrangement links TRBV12-5 to TRBJ1-5; the D is unclear. V was clipped by 0 bases and J by 0 bases, with 9 bases between them. Germline V gene sequence: CDR1 LGHNT, CDR2 FRNRAP. The CDR3 covers 16 residues. CDR3 nucleotide sequence: TGTGCTAGTGGTTTGGTACTGCAAGATAGCAATCAGCCCCAGCATTTT. Translation gives CASGLVLQDSNQPQHF.

This clone was observed a handful of times. The genes are TRBV9 and TRBJ2-1, with D perhaps TRBD2 (6 bases). V was shortened by 0 bases and J by 3 bases, with 34 bases between the two germline ends. CDR1 is SGDLS and CDR2 is YYNGEE in the germline V gene. The CDR3 is 23 residues long. CDR3 region: CASSVDAGQDSTGLRANYNEQFF. The CDR3, as DNA: TGTGCCAGCAGCGTAGATGCGGGGCAAGACTCGACCGGGCTTCGAGCTAACTACAATGAGCAGTTCTTC. Combining the CDR3 with reference TRBV9 and TRBJ2-1 gives the whole variable domain DSGVTQTPKHLITATGQRVTLRCSPRSGDLSVYWYQQSLDQGLQFLIQYYNGEERAKGNILERFSAQQFPDLHSELNLSSLELGDSALYFCASSVDAGQDSTGLRANYNEQFFGPGTRLTVL.

The chain has TRBV27 and TRBJ2-7; 9 nucleotides match TRBD2. The germline gives CDR1 MNHEY, CDR2 SMNVEV (reference sequence). The CDR3 runs 14 residues. J lost 4 bases, V lost 5 bases, and 6 bases had no gene match. CDR3 protein: CASSPKREVYEQYF. CDR3 bases: TGTGCCAGCAGTCCTAAGCGGGAGGTTTACGAGCAGTACTTC.

This rearrangement joins TRBV7-9 to TRBJ1-1; 7 bases align to TRBD1. From germline, CDR1 is SEHNR and CDR2 FQNEAQ (reference sequence). V lost 1 base to trimming and J lost 5 bases; unmatched junction nucleotides: 7. The CDR3 has 15 residues. In DNA form, the CDR3 reads TGTGCCAGCAGCTTAGGAGCAGGGGGTAAAACTGAAGCTTTCTTT. This translates into CASSLGAGGKTEAFF.

The chain is built from TRBV18 and TRBJ2-7; 10 bases match TRBD2. This CDR3 is 17 amino acids long. The V gene end was trimmed by 3 bases and the J gene end by 2 bases; junction bases not matched to a gene: 10. Germline-derived CDR1 and CDR2 are KGHSH and LQKENI. The CDR3 protein is CASSPSYTSGTTYEQYF. The CDR3 DNA reads TGTGCCAGCTCACCGTCTTACACTAGCGGGACTACCTACGAGCAGTACTTC.

The J gene is TRBJ2-3, the V gene TRBV4-3; 13 positions match TRBD2. Germline CDR1 reads LGHNA; CDR2 reads YSLEER. This CDR3 comprises 16 residues. With 1 base clipped from V and 6 bases from J, the junction kept 4 bases outside the gene matches. CDR3 in amino acids: CASSQVGLAGWDTQYF. The CDR3 nucleotides are TGCGCCAGCAGCCAAGTGGGACTAGCGGGATGGGATACGCAGTATTTT.

The gene calls are TRBV14 and TRBJ2-1, with TRBD2 matching over 11 bases. Unmatched junction bases numbered 7, after V lost 3 bases and J lost 6 bases. There are 16 residues in the CDR3. Germline V CDR1 and CDR2: SGHDN, FVKESK. The CDR3 spells CASSQAASGRSNEQFF. CDR3 DNA: TGTGCCAGCAGCCAGGCTGCTAGCGGGAGGAGCAATGAGCAGTTCTTC. The full variable domain, completed using reference TRBV14 and TRBJ2-1, is EAGVTQFPSHSVIEKGQTVTLRCDPISGHDNLYWYRRVMGKEIKFLLHFVKESKQDESGMPNNRFLAERTGGTYSTLKVQPAELEDSGVYFCASSQAASGRSNEQFFGPGTRLTVL.

As for this clone: A read error may produce the germline difference seen at one junction end. The identical CDR3 is also encoded by other nucleotide sequences in the sample. This rearrangement joins TRBV28 to TRBJ1-2, with D possibly matching TRBD1 (5 bases). The CDR3 totals 13 residues. Germline V gene data show CDR1 as MDHEN and CDR2 as SYDVKM. CDR3 DNA sequence: TGTGCCAGCAGTTCGGGGGTTGACTATGGCTATACCTTC. It yields the protein CASSSGVDYGYTF.

In nucleotides, the CDR3 is TGCGCCAGCAGCCAACGAAAAACGGGGAACTACGAGCAGTACTTC. This gives the protein CASSQRKTGNYEQYF. The chain combines TRBV4-3 with TRBJ2-7, with D possibly being TRBD2 (5 bases). The CDR3 covers 15 residues. In germline, CDR1 is LGHNA, CDR2 YSLEER. Between the trimmed V and J ends, which lost 2 bases and 3 bases, there was a span of 14 bases.

The V and J genes are TRBV6-5 and TRBJ2-5, with a tentative D call TRBD2 (5 bases). Germline V lookup: CDR1 MNHEY, CDR2 SVGAGI. V was pared by 6 bases and J by 3 bases, with 17 bases between. The CDR3 totals 15 residues. This chain's CDR3 is CASSRKEQREETQYF. The CDR3 DNA reads as TGTGCCAGCAGCCGAAAAGAACAGAGGGAAGAGACCCAGTACTTC.

The V and J genes are TRBV5-1 and TRBJ2-5, with TRBD2 matching over 8 bases. Germline CDR1 and CDR2: SGHRS and YFSETQ. The J segment lost 4 bases and the V segment lost 6 bases, leaving 8 bases of the junction unmatched. The CDR3 is 14 amino acids. CDR3 in DNA: TGCGCCAGCACCCCGGGAGGGGCGAGAGAGACCCAGTACTTC. Its translation: CASTPGGARETQYF.

This clone was observed once. The V and J genes are TRBV2 and TRBJ2-7, with D possibly being TRBD2 (5 bases). The CDR3 spans 13 residues. The germline CDR1 and CDR2 sequences are SNHLY and FYNNEI. Trimming left V 6 bases short and J 5 bases short, with 14 bases between. CDR3 in amino acids: CASREDYPHEQYF. The DNA of the CDR3 is TGTGCCAGCAGGGAGGATTACCCCCACGAGCAGTACTTC. Full variable domain (rest looked up from reference TRBV2 and TRBJ2-7): EPEVTQTPSHQVTQMGQEVILRCVPISNHLYFYWYRQILGQKVEFLVSFYNNEISEKSEIFDDQFSVERPDGSNFTLKIRSTKLEDSAMYFCASREDYPHEQYFGPGTRLTVT.

V is TRBV2 and J is TRBJ1-1, with D perhaps matching TRBD1 (5 bases). This CDR3 region has 12 residues. The germline V gene has CDR1 SNHLY and CDR2 FYNNEI. Deletions cut 8 bases from V and 3 bases from J, with 10 bases between. In DNA form, the CDR3 reads TGTGCCAGCCTACGCAGGGACACTGAAGCTTTCTTT. It translates to CASLRRDTEAFF.

The rearrangement links TRBV2 to TRBJ1-5, with D unclear. Germline lookup yields CDR1 SNHLY and CDR2 FYNNEI. V was pared by 7 bases and J by 0 bases, with 13 bases between. This CDR3 has 15 amino acids. The CDR3 DNA reads as TGTGCCAGCAAGTGGCTTCCAAATAGCAATCAGCCCCAGCATTTT. Translating gives CASKWLPNSNQPQHF.

The chain joins TRBV5-1 to TRBJ2-1, with D unresolved. The V gene's germline CDR1 is SGHRS and CDR2 YFSETQ. V dropped 2 bases and J dropped 9 bases, with 6 bases sitting between them. The CDR3 is 11 amino acids. The CDR3 reads CASSFGSEQFF. The CDR3 region has the DNA TGCGCCAGCAGCTTTGGCTCTGAGCAGTTCTTC.